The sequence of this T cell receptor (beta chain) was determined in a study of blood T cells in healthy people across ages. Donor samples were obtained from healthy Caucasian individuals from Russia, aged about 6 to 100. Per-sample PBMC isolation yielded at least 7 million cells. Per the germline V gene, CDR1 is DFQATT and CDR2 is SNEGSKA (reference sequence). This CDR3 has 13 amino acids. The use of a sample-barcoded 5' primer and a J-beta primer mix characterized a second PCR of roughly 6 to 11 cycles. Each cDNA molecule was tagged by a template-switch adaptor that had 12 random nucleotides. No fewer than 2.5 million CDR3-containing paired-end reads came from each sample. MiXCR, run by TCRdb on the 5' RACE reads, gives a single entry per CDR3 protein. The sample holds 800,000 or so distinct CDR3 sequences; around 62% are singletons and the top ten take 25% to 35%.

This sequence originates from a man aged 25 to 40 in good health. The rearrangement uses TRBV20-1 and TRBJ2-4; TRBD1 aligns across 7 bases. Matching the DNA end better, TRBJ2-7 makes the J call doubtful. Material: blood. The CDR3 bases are TGCAGTGCTTTGGGGGACAGCCACTACGAGCAGTACTTC. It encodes CSALGDSHYEQYF.